This T cell receptor (beta chain) appears in the sequencing data of a study of identical twins. This clonotype was picked up many times. Its antigen is undetermined. TCRdb called the 5' RACE reads again in MiXCR, with one record for every CDR3 protein. The data contain roughly 260,000 distinct CDR3 sequences, approximately 7.3% of them singletons. This CDR3 spans 12 amino acids. V lost 6 bases to trimming and J lost 7 bases; unmatched junction nucleotides: 9. Germline assignment: CDR1 SQVTM and CDR2 ANQGSEA. Broader study findings: Insertion counts were lower in abundant cord blood beta clonotypes, a trend that memory repertoires did not show. Models, which agreed with sharing between unrelated individuals, nonetheless underestimated the out-of-frame TCR alpha sharing seen in monozygotic twins.

The same data also contributed to another study, on yellow fever vaccine responses in identical twins.

The source is a woman aged 18 to 35 in good health. Sequencing was done on a sample of CD8+ T cells sorted from blood. This chain uses TRBV29-1 with TRBJ2-7, with TRBD1 identical over 7 bases. The CDR3 DNA follows: TGCAGCGTACTCAGAGCAGGGGGAGAGCAGTACTTC. Amino acids: CSVLRAGGEQYF.